This T cell receptor beta chain was identified during a study of blood T cell repertoires in COVID-19. How the authors handled the data: Estimation of nucleated cell counts was performed using reference gene primer amplification. The repertoire was sequenced with immunoSEQ multiplex PCR; TCRdb's copy has only in-frame clones and lacks some. For V, J and clone size, that table is used; D and trimming come from the DNA. The sample includes fewer than 200,000 clones, around 85% of them seen just once. The CDR3 extends over 15 amino acids. The germline gives CDR1 MNHEY, CDR2 SVGAGI. Trimming took off 3 bases at V and 2 bases at J, with 14 bases between the two ends.

The V call is TRBV6-5, the J call TRBJ2-7; D is possibly TRBD1 (9 bases). The TCR originated in a woman older than 75 with acute or convalescent COVID-19. Material: peripheral blood. The CDR3 spells CASSYSGTGTYEQYF. The DNA of the CDR3 is TGTGCCAGCAGTTATAGCGGGACAGGGACCTACGAGCAGTACTTC.